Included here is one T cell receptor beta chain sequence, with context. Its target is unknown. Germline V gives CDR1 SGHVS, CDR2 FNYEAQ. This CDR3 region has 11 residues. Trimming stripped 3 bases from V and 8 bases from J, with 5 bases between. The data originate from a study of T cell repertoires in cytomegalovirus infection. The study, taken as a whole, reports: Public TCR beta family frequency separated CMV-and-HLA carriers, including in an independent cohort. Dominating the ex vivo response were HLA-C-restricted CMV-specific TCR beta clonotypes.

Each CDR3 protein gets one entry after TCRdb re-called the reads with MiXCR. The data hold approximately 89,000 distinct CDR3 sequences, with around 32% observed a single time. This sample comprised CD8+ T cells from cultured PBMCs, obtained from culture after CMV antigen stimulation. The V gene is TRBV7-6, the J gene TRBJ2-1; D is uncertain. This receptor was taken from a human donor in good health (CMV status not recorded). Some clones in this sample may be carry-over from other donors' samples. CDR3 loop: CASSLTYEQFF. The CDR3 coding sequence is TGTGCCAGCAGCTTGACCTATGAGCAGTTCTTC.